A single TCR beta chain is shown here with its context. The data originate from a study of blood T cell repertoires in COVID-19. About the research overall: Nucleic acid was either cDNA or gDNA, and it came from T cells, B-cell-depleted T cells, or PBMCs.

In the original workflow: By means of reference gene primer amplification, nucleated cell counts were estimated. Method: immunoSEQ multiplex PCR; TCRdb's copy keeps in-frame clones and lacks some. V and J calls and clone size follow that table, whereas D and trimming were derived from the DNA. This table has a few hundred thousand clones, 82% appearing once. V dropped 4 bases and J dropped 1 base, with 7 bases sitting between them. The CDR3 contains 13 residues. The chain carries TRBV12-3 or TRBV12-4 and TRBJ1-2; D is undetermined. Sequencing used peripheral blood. This receptor was taken from a woman under 30 with acute or convalescent COVID-19. DNA of the CDR3: TGTGCCAGCAGTTCACAGATTAACTATGGCTACACCTTC. This translates into CASSSQINYGYTF.